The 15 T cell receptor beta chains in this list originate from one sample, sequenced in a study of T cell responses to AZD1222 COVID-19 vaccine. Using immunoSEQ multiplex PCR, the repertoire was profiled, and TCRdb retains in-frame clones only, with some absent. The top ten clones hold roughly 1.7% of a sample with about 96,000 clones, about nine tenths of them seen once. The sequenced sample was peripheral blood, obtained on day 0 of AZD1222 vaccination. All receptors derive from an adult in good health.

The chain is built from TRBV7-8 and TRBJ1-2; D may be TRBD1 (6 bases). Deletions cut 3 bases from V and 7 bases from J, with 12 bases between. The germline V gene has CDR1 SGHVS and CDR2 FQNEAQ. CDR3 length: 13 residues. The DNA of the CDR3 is TGTGCCAGCAGCTTTTACAGGGATACTGGCTACACCTTC. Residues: CASSFYRDTGYTF.

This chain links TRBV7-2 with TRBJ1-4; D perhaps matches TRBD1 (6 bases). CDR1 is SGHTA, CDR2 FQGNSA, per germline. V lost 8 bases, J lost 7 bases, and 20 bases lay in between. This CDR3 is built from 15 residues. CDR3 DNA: TGTGCCAGCGTCCTGTACGGGGGGGGCGGTGAAAAACTGTTTTTT. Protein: CASVLYGGGGEKLFF.

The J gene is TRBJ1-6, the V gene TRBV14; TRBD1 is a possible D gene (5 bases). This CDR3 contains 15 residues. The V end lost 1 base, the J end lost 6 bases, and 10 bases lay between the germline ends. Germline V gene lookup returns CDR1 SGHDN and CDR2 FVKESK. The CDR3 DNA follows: TGTGCCAGCAGCCAAGCCCGACAGCCTAATTCACCCCTCCACTTT. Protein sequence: CASSQARQPNSPLHF.

The CDR3 DNA follows: TGTGCCAGCAGCCCTGACAGGTCGAACACCGGGGAGCTGTTTTTT. Its translation is CASSPDRSNTGELFF. V usage is TRBV2 and J usage is TRBJ2-2; D may be TRBD1 (6 bases). Deletions cut 6 bases from V and 0 bases from J, with 11 bases between. From germline, CDR1 is SNHLY and CDR2 FYNNEI. The length of the CDR3 is 15 residues.

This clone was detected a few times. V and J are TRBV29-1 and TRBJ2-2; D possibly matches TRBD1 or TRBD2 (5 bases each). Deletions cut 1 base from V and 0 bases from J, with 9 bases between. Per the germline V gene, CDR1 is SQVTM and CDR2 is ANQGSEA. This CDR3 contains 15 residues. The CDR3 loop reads CSVEGGNTNTGELFF. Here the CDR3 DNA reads TGCAGCGTTGAAGGGGGGAATACGAACACCGGGGAGCTGTTTTTT.

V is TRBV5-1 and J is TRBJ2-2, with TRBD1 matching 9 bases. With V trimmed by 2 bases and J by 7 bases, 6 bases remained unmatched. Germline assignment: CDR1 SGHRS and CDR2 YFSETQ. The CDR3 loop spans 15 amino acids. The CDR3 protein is CASSFPDRGFGELFF. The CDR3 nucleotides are TGCGCCAGCAGCTTCCCGGACAGGGGTTTCGGGGAGCTGTTTTTT.

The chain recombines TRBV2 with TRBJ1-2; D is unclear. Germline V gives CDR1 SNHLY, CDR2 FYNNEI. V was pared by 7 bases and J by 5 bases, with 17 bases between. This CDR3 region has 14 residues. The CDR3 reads CASKVETDSYGYTF. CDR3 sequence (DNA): TGTGCCAGCAAAGTCGAGACGGATTCATATGGCTACACCTTC.

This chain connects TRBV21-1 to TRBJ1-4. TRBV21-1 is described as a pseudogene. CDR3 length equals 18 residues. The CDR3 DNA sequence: TGTGCCAGCAGCAAAGAATTGGCAGGGGAGGTTGTTGGGGAAAAACTGTTTTTT. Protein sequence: CASSKELAGEVVGEKLFF.

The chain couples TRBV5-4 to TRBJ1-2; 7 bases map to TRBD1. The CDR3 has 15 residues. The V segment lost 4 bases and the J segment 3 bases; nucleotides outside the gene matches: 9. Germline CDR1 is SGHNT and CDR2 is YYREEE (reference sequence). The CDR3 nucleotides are TGTGCCAGCAGCCTTCCGATAGGGGGCTACTATGGCTACACCTTC. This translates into CASSLPIGGYYGYTF.

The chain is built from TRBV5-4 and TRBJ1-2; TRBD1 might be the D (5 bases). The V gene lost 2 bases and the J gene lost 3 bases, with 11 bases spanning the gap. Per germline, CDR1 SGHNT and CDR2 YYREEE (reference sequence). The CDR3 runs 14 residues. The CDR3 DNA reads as TGTGCCAGCAGCTTATCCGGGACCTACTATGGCTACACCTTC. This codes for CASSLSGTYYGYTF. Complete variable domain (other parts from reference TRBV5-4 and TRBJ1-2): ETGVTQSPTHLIKTRGQQVTLRCSSQSGHNTVSWYQQALGQGPQFIFQYYREEENGRGNFPPRFSGLQFPNYSSELNVNALELDDSALYLCASSLSGTYYGYTFGSGTRLTVV.

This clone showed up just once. The CDR3 here is CASSRDRTTKNIQYF. DNA for the CDR3: TGTGCCAGCAGCAGAGACAGGACGACCAAAAACATTCAGTACTTC. The chain couples TRBV21-1 to TRBJ2-4; the listed D gene, TRBD1, was not tested against the DNA. TRBV21-1 is a pseudogene segment. The CDR3 is 15 residues long.

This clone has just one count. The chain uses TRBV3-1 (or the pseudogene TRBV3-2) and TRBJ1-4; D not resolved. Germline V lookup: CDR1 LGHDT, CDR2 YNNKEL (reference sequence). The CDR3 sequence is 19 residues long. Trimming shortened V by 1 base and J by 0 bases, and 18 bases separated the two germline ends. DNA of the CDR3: TGTGCCAGCAGCCAAGTCCCGGGCCTCGTTCTTTCAACTAATGAAAAACTGTTTTTT. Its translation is CASSQVPGLVLSTNEKLFF.

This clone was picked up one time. CDR3 residues: CASSFFGGGNTGELFF. The CDR3, as DNA: TGTGCCAGCAGCTTTTTTGGGGGCGGTAACACCGGGGAGCTGTTTTTT. This chain joins TRBV7-3 and TRBJ2-2; D is perhaps TRBD1 (6 bases). Per germline, CDR1 SGHTA and CDR2 FQGTGA. V lost 3 bases and J lost 2, with 13 bases in between. CDR3 length: 16 residues.

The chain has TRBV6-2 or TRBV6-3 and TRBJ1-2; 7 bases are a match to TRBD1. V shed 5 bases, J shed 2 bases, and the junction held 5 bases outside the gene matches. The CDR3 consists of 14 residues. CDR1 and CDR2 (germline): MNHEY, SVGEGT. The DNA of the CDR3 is TGTGCCAGCAGTCGACAGGGATTGAACTATGGCTACACCTTC. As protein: CASSRQGLNYGYTF.

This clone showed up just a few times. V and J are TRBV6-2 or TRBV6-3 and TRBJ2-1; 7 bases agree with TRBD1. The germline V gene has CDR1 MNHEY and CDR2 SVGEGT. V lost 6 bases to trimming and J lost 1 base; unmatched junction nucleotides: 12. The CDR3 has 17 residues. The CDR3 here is CASSLPGRDSSYNEQFF. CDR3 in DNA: TGTGCCAGCAGCCTCCCGGGACGGGACAGTTCCTACAATGAGCAGTTCTTC.